Listed below are T cell receptor beta chains from one sample, sequenced in a study of blood T cell repertoires in COVID-19. Data came from immunoSEQ multiplex PCR; TCRdb stores just in-frame clones and leaves some out. The sample yields 450,000 or so clones, 85% to 90% seen once. The sequenced material came from peripheral blood. These receptors came from a man aged 18 to 29 with COVID-19, enrolled during active disease. The CDR3 runs from the conserved cysteine through the conserved F or W. A D gene is named only where the DNA matches it firmly. A row's size may be missing; if present it is once, few, many or a size class.

NA,TRBV18,TRBJ1-1,TRBD1,CASSPGLLDRGNTEAFF,TGTGCCAGCTCACCAGGATTACTCGACAGGGGGAACACTGAAGCTTTCTTT
NA,TRBV12-3/TRBV12-4,TRBJ1-1,NA,CASTGDTEAFF,TGTGCCAGCACAGGGGACACTGAAGCTTTCTTT
NA,TRBV5-1,TRBJ2-2,TRBD1,CASQDRASTGELFF,TGCGCCAGCCAGGACAGGGCGAGCACCGGGGAGCTGTTTTTT
once,TRBV7-2,TRBJ1-6,NA,CASSLGGGASTLHF,TGTGCCAGCAGCTTAGGCGGCGGGGCTTCGACCCTCCACTTT
NA,TRBV5-1,TRBJ2-7,NA,CASSLLTRGPCYEQYF,TGCGCCAGCAGCCTCCTGACTAGGGGGCCCTGCTACGAGCAGTACTTC
NA,TRBV5-6,TRBJ1-3,NA,CASSSTSSSGNTIYF,TGTGCCAGCAGTTCGACGTCTAGCTCTGGAAACACCATATATTTT
NA,TRBV7-2,TRBJ2-2,NA,CASSLGPSGELFF,TGTGCCAGCAGCTTAGGTCCCTCCGGGGAGCTGTTTTTT
NA,TRBV3-1/TRBV3-2,TRBJ2-3,TRBD2,CASSRGTSRADTQYF,TGTGCCAGCAGCCGAGGGACTAGCAGGGCAGATACGCAGTATTTT
NA,TRBV19,TRBJ1-1,TRBD1,CASSIKGAYTEAFF,TGTGCCAGTAGTATTAAGGGGGCCTACACTGAAGCTTTCTTT
NA,TRBV5-8,TRBJ2-3,NA,CASSRIQRSDTQYF,TGTGCCAGCAGCCGTATCCAACGGTCAGATACGCAGTATTTT
NA,TRBV5-6,TRBJ2-5,TRBD2,CASSLERGLEETQYF,TGTGCCAGCAGCTTGGAGCGGGGACTGGAAGAGACCCAGTACTTC
NA,TRBV9,TRBJ2-5,NA,CASSDSEETQYF,TGTGCCAGCTCTGACAGCGAAGAGACCCAGTACTTC
NA,TRBV2,TRBJ1-6,TRBD1,CASSEAFKGQGNSPLHF,TGTGCCAGCAGTGAAGCTTTTAAGGGACAGGGGAATTCACCCCTCCACTTT
NA,TRBV28,TRBJ1-5,NA,CASSLRRGVNQPQHF,TGTGCCAGCAGTTTACGCAGGGGTGTCAATCAGCCCCAGCATTTT
NA,TRBV7-8,TRBJ2-2,TRBD2,CASSLIAGGQDGELFF,TGTGCCAGCAGCCTTATAGCGGGAGGGCAGGACGGGGAGCTGTTTTTT